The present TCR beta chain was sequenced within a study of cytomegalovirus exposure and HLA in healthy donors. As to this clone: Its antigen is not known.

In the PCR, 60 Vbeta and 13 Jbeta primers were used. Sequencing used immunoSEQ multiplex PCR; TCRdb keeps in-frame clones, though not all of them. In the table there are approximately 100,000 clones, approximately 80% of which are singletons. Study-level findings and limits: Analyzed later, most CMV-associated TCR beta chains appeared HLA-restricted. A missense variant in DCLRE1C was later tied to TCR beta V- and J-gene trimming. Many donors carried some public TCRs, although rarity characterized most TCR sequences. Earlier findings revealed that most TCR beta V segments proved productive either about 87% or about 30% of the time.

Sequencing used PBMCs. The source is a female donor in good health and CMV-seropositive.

DNA for the CDR3: TGTGCCAGCAGATCACAGGGGGCGGTCCCCGGGGAGCTGTTTTTT. Residues: CASRSQGAVPGELFF. The chain recombines TRBV6-5 with TRBJ2-2; 9 bases line up with TRBD1. The junction had 8 bases not matched to a gene; V was cut back by 6 bases and J by 6 bases. The CDR3 loop spans 15 amino acids. Germline V gene lookup returns CDR1 MNHEY and CDR2 SVGAGI.